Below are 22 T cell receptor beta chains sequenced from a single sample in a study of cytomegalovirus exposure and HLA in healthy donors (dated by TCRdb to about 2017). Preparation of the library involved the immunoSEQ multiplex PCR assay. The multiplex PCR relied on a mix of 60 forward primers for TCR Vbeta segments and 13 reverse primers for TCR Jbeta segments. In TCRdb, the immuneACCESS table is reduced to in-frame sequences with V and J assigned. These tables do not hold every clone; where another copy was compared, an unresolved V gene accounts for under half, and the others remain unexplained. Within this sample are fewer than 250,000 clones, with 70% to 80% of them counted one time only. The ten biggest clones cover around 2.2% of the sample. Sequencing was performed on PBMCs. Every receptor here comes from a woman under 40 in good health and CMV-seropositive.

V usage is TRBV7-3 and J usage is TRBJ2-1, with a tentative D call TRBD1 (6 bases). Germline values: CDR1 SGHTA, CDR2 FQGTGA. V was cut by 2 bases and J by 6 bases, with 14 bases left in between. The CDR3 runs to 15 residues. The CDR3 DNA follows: TGTGCCAGCAGCTTACACATGACAGGCTCCAATGAGCAGTTCTTC. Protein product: CASSLHMTGSNEQFF.

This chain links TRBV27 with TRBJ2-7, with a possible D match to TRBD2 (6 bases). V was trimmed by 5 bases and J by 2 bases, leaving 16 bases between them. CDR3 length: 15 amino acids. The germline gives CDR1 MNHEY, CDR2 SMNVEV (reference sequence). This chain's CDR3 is CASSPGGTETYEQYF. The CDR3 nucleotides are TGTGCCAGCAGTCCGGGCGGGACGGAGACCTACGAGCAGTACTTC.

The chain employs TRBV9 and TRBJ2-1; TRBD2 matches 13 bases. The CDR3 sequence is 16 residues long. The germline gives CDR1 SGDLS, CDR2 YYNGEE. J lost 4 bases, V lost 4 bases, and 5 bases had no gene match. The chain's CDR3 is CASSPRLAGGYNEQFF. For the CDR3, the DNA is TGTGCCAGCAGCCCCCGACTAGCGGGGGGATACAATGAGCAGTTCTTC.

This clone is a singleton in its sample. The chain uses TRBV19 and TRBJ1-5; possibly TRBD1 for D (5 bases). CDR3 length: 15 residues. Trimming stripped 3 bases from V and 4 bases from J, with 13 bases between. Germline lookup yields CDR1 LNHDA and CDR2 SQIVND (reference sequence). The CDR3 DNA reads TGTGCCAGTAGTATGGCAGGGTCCCTAAATCAGCCCCAGCATTTT. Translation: CASSMAGSLNQPQHF.

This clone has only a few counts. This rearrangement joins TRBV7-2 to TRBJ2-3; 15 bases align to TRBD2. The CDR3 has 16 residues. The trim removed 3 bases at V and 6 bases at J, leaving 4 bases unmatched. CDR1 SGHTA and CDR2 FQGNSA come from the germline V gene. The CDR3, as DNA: TGTGCCAGCAGCTTGGGACTAGCGGGGGGTTTGGATACGCAGTATTTT. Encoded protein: CASSLGLAGGLDTQYF.

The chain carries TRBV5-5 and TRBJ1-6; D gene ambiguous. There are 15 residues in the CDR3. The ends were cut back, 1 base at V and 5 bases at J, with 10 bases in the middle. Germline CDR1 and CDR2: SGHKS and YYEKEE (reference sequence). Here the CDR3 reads CASSLQAGHNSPLHF. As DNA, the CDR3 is TGTGCCAGCAGCTTGCAAGCGGGCCATAATTCACCCCTCCACTTT.

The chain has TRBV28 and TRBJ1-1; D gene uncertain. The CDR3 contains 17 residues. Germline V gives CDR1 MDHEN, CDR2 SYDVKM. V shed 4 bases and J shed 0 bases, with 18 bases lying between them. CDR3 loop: CASSSILASKMNTEAFF. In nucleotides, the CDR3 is TGTGCCAGCAGTTCGATATTAGCTTCGAAGATGAACACTGAAGCTTTCTTT.

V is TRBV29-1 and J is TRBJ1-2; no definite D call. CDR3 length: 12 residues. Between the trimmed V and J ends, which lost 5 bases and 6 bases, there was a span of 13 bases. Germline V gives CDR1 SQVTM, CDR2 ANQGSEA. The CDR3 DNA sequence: TGCAGCGTTCAGCAGGTGATGGATGGCTACACCTTC. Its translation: CSVQQVMDGYTF.

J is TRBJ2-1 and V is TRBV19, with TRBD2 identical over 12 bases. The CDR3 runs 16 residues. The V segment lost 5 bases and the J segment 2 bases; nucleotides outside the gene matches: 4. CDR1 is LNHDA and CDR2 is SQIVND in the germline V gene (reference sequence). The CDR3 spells CASSSRTSGAYNEQFF. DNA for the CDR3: TGTGCCAGTAGTTCCCGGACTAGCGGGGCCTACAATGAGCAGTTCTTC.

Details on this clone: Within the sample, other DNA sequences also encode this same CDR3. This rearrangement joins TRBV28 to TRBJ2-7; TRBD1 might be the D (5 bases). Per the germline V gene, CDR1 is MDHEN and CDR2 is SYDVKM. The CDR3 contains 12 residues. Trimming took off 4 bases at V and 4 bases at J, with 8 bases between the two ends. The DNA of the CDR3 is TGTGCCAGCAGTTCAGACAGTTACGAGCAGTACTTC. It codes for CASSSDSYEQYF.

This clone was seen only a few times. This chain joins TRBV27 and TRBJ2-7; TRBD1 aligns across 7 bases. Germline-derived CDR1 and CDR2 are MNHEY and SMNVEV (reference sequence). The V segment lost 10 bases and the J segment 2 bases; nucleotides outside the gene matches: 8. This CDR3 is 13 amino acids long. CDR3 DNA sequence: TGTGCCAACAACGGACAGGTCGCCTACGAGCAGTACTTC. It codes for CANNGQVAYEQYF.

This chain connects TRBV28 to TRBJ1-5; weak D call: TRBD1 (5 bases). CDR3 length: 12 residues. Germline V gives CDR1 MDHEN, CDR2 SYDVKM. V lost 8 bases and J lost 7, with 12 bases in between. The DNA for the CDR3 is TGTGCCAGCTGGGGGGGGAGCCAGCCCCAGCATTTT. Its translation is CASWGGSQPQHF.

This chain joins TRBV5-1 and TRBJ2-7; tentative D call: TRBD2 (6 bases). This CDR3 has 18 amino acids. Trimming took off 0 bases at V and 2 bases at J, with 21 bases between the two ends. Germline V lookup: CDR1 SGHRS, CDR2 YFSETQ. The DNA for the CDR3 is TGCGCCAGCAGCTTGGGGCCCCGTCGGGGGAAGTACCCCTACGAGCAGTACTTC. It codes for CASSLGPRRGKYPYEQYF.

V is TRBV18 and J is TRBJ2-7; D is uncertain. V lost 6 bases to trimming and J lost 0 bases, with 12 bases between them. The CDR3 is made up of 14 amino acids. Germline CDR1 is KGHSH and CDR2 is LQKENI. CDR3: CASSPSTVSYEQYF. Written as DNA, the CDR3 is TGTGCCAGCTCGCCTTCAACGGTCTCCTACGAGCAGTACTTC.

The CDR3 is CASSLERARGNQPQHF. As DNA, the CDR3 is TGTGCCAGCAGCCTAGAGAGGGCTAGGGGCAATCAGCCCCAGCATTTT. This chain uses TRBV7-2 with TRBJ1-5; D call uncertain. Looked up from germline, CDR1 is SGHTA and CDR2 is FQGNSA. The CDR3 runs to 16 residues. Trimming pared 5 bases from V and 2 bases from J, leaving 16 bases between.

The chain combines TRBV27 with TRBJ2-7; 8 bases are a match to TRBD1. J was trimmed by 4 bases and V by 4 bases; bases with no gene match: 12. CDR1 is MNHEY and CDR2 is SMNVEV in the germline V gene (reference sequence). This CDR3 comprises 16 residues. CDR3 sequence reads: CASSSLATGAEYEQYF. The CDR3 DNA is TGTGCCAGCAGTTCTCTCGCGACAGGGGCAGAATACGAGCAGTACTTC.

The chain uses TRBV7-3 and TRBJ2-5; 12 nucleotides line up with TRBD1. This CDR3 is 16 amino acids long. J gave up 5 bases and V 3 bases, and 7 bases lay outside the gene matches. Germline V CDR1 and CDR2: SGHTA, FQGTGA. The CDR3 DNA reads TGTGCCAGCAGCTTTTCCGGGACAGGGGGCGGGGAGACCCAGTACTTC. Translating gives CASSFSGTGGGETQYF.

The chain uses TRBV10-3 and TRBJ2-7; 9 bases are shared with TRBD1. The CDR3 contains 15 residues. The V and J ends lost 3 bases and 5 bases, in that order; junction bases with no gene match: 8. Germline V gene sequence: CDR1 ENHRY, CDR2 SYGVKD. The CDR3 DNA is TGTGCCATCAGTGATTTGGGACAGGGACGCCACGAGCAGTACTTC. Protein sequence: CAISDLGQGRHEQYF.

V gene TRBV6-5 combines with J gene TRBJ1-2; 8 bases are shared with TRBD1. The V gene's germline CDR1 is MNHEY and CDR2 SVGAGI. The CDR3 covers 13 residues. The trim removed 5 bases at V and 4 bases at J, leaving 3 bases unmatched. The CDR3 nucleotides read TGTGCCAGCAGTGGGACAGGCATCTATGGCTACACCTTC. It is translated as CASSGTGIYGYTF.

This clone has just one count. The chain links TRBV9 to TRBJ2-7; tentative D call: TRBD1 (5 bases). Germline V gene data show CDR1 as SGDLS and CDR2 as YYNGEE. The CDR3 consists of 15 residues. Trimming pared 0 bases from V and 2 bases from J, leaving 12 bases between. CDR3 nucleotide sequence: TGTGCCAGCAGCGTAGACGCCTCAGGGCCCTACGAGCAGTACTTC. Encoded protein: CASSVDASGPYEQYF. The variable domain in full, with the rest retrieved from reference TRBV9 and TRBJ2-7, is DSGVTQTPKHLITATGQRVTLRCSPRSGDLSVYWYQQSLDQGLQFLIQYYNGEERAKGNILERFSAQQFPDLHSELNLSSLELGDSALYFCASSVDASGPYEQYFGPGTRLTVT.

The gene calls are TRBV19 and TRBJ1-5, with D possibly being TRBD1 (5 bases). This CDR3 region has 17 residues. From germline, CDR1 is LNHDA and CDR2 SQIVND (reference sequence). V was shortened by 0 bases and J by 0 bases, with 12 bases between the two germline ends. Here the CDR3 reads CASSIDRQFYSNQPQHF. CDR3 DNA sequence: TGTGCCAGTAGTATAGATCGACAGTTCTATAGCAATCAGCCCCAGCATTTT.

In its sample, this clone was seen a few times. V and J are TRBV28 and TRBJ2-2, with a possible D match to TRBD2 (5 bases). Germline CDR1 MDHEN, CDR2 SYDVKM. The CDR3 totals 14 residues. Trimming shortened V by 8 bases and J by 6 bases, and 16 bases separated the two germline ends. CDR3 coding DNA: TGTGCCAGCGTTAGGGCGGGTGGGGCCGGGGAGCTGTTTTTT. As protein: CASVRAGGAGELFF.